Listed below are T cell receptor beta chains from one sample, sequenced in a study of PD-L1 blockade in urothelial cancer. The table came from immunoSEQ multiplex PCR; TCRdb's copy has only in-frame clones and leaves some out. The data hold roughly 39,000 clones, with around 89% observed a single time. Sequenced here: PBMCs, sampled around atezolizumab (anti-PD-L1) treatment. The receptors here all came from a man aged 55 to 70 with urothelial cancer. Both conserved end residues are trimmed from each CDR3.

V,J,CDR3
TRBV2,TRBJ2-1,ASSERVTGYNEQF
TRBV30,TRBJ2-7,ALLSSGQSYEQY
TRBV7-2,TRBJ2-1,ASSLREGLSGGNEQF
TRBV19,TRBJ1-1,ATKGPRGEAF
TRBV9,TRBJ2-1,ASSVGGYEQF
TRBV6-1,TRBJ2-2,ASSETGTVNTGELF
TRBV11-2,TRBJ2-2,ASTPQGGALTGELF
TRBV7-3,TRBJ2-2,ASSPRGLAGAGGELF
TRBV5-1,TRBJ1-1,ASSLAAENTEAF
TRBV11-3,TRBJ2-7,AGSLVASEQY
TRBV28,TRBJ2-2,ASSRATGMGTGELF
TRBV2,TRBJ1-5,ASSRDTSNQPQH
TRBV7-3,TRBJ1-4,ASSLTGGAGEKLF
TRBV5-6,TRBJ1-2,ASSPGSDGYT
TRBV7-9,TRBJ2-5,ASSLALGGQETQY
TRBV6-5,TRBJ2-7,ASSYAQGHEQY
TRBV29-1,TRBJ1-1,SVEVLVNTEAF
TRBV9,TRBJ2-3,ASSVARGASSTDTQY
TRBV7-3,TRBJ2-3,ASSSLGRGTDTQY
TRBV30,TRBJ1-2,AWSRGQTLLDYGYT
TRBV27,TRBJ1-2,ASSLTGAHYGYT
TRBV29-1,TRBJ2-7,SAGQGYYEQY
TRBV28,TRBJ1-2,ASSLRPRGRNT
TRBV14,TRBJ2-3,ASSQGLLAADTQY
TRBV12-5,TRBJ1-2,ASGLHRGHGYT
TRBV6-5,TRBJ1-2,ASSRTGFFGYT
TRBV18,TRBJ2-7,ASSLGQGPYEQY
TRBV7-6,TRBJ2-1,ASSLGDSNNEQF
TRBV7-8,TRBJ1-2,ASSPTGFDGYT
TRBV13,TRBJ1-5,ASSFGGGSQPQH
TRBV2,TRBJ1-5,ASADTSQH
TRBV29-1,TRBJ2-1,SVEVVAGVPF
TRBV18,TRBJ1-4,ASSPSTGNEKLF
TRBV27,TRBJ2-7,ASSSGQGARYEQY
TRBV5-4,TRBJ1-3,ASSPGQSSGNTIY
TRBV4-1,TRBJ2-7,ASSPPWETGAYEQY
TRBV11-2,TRBJ2-7,ASSLGSAYEQY
TRBV6-5,TRBJ1-1,ASSYSGGREAF